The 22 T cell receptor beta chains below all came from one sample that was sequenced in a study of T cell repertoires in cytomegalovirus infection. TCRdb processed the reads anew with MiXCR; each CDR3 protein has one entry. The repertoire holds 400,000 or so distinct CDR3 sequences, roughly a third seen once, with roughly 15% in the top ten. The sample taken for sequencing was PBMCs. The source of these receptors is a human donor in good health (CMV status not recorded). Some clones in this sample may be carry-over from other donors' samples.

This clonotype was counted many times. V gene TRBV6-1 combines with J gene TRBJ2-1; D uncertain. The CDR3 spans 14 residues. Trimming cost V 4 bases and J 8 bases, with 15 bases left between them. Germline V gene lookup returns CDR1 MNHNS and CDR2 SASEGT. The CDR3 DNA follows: TGTGCCAGCAGTGGAGTGGGCTTGGTAGATGAGCAGTTCTTC. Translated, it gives CASSGVGLVDEQFF.

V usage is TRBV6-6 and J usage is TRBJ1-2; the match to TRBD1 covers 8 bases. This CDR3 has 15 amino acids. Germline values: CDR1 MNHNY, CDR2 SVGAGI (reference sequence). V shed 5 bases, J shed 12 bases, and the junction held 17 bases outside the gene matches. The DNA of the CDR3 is TGTGCCAGCAGTGTGGTATGGGACAGGAACTATGTCGACACCTTC. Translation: CASSVVWDRNYVDTF.

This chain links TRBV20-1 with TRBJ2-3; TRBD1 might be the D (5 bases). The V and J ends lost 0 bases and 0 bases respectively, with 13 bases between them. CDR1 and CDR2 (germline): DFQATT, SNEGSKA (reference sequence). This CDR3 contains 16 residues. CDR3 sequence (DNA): TGCAGTGCTAGAGATCCTTGGGGCCCCAGCACAGATACGCAGTATTTT. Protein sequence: CSARDPWGPSTDTQYF.

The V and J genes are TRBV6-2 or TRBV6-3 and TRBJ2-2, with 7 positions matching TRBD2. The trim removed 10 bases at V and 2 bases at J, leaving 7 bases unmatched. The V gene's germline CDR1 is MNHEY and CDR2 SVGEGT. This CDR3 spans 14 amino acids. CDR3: CATRGLVNTGELFF. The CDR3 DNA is TGTGCCACCCGCGGACTAGTTAACACCGGGGAGCTGTTTTTT.

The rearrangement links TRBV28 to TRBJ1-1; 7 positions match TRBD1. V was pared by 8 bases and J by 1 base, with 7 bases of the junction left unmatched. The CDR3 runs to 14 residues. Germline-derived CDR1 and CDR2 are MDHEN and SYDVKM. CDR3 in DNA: TGTGCCAGCCACAATCACAGGGGGAACACTGAAGCTTTCTTT. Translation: CASHNHRGNTEAFF.

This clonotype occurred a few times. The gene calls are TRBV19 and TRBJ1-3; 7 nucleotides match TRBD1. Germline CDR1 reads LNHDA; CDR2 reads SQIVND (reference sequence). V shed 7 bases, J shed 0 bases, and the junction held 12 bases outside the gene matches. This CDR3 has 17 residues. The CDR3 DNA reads TGTGCCAGTATTAAGTCGGACAGGCCCCACTCTGGAAACACCATATATTTT. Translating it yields CASIKSDRPHSGNTIYF. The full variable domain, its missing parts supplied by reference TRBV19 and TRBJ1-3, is DGGITQSPKYLFRKEGQNVTLSCEQNLNHDAMYWYRQDPGQGLRLIYYSQIVNDFQKGDIAEGYSVSREKKESFPLTVTSAQKNPTAFYLCASIKSDRPHSGNTIYFGEGSWLTVV.

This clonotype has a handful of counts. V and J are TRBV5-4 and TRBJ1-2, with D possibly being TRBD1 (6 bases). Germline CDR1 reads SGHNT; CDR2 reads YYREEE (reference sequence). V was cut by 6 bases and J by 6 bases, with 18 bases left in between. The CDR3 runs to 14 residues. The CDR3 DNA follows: TGTGCCAGCATCCCAAACAGGGCGGGGGATGGCTACACCTTC. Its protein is CASIPNRAGDGYTF.

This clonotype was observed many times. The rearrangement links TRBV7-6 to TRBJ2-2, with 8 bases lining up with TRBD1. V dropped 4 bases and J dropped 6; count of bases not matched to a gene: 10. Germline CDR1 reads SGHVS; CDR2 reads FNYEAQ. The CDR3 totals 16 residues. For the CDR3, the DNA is TGTGCCAGCAGCTCCAGACAGGGGCCCTCCGCCGGGGAGCTGTTTTTT. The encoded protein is CASSSRQGPSAGELFF.

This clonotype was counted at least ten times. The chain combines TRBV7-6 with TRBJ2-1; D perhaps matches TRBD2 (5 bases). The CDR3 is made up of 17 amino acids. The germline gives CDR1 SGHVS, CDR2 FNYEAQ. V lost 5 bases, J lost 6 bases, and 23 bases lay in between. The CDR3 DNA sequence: TGTGCCAGCAGCCTAGGAGGAGCGTGGACTTCACCCAATGAGCAGTTCTTC. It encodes CASSLGGAWTSPNEQFF.

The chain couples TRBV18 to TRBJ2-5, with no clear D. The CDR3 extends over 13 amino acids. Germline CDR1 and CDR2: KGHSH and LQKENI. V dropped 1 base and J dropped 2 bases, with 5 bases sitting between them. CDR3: CASSPLPQETQYF. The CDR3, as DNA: TGTGCCAGCTCACCACTCCCTCAAGAGACCCAGTACTTC.

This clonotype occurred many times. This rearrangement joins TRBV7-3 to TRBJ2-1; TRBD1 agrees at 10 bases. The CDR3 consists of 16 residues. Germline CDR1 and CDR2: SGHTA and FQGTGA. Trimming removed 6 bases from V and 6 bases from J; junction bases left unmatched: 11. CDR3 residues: CASSWTGGIPGNEQFF. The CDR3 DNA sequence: TGTGCCAGCAGTTGGACAGGGGGGATTCCAGGCAATGAGCAGTTCTTC.

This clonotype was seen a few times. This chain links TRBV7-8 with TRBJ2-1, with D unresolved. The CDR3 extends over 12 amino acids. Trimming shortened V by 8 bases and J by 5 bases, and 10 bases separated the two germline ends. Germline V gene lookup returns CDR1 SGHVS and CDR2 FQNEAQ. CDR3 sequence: CASGKGNNEQFF. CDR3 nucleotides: TGTGCCAGCGGGAAGGGAAACAATGAGCAGTTCTTC. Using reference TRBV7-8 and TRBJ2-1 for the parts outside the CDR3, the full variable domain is GAGVSQSPRYKVAKRGQDVALRCDPISGHVSLFWYQQALGQGPEFLTYFQNEAQLDKSGLPSDRFFAERPEGSVSTLKIQRTQQEDSAVYLCASGKGNNEQFFGPGTRLTVL.

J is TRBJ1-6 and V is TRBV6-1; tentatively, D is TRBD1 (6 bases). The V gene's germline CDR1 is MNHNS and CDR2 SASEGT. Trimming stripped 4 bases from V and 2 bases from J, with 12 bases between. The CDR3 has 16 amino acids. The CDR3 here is CASSVDRLAYNSPLHF. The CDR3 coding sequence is TGTGCCAGCAGTGTAGACAGGCTGGCCTATAATTCACCCCTCCACTTT.

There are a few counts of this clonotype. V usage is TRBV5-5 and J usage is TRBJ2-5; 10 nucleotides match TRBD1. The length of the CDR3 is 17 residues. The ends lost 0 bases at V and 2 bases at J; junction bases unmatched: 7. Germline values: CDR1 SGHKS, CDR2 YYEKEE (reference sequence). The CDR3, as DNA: TGTGCCAGCAGCTTGGGGCCGGGACAGGGGCTACAAGAGACCCAGTACTTC. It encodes CASSLGPGQGLQETQYF.

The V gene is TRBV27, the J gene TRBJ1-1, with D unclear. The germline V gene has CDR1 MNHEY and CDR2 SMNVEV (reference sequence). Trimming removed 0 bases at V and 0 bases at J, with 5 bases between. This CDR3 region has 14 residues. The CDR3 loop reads CASSLSELNTEAFF. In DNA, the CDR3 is TGTGCCAGCAGTTTATCAGAGCTGAACACTGAAGCTTTCTTT.

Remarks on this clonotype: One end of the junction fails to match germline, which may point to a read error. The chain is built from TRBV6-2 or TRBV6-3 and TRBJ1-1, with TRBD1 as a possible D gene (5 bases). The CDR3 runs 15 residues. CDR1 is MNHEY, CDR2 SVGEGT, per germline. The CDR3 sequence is CASSSPGLMNIEAFF. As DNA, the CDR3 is TGTGCCAGCAGTTCACCGGGACTCATGAACATTGAAGCTTTCTTT.

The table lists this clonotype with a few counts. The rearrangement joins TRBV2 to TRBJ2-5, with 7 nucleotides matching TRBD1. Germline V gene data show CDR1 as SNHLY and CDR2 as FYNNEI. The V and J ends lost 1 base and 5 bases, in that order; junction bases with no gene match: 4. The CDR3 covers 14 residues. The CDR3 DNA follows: TGTGCCAGCAGTGAAGGGGCAGGGGGTGAGACCCAGTACTTC. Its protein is CASSEGAGGETQYF.

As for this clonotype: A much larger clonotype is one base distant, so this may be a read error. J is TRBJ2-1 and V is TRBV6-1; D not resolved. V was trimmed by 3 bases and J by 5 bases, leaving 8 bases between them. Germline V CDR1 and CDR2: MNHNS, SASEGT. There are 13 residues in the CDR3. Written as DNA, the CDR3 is TGTGCCAGCAGTGACGCCCTCCACAATGAGCAGTTCTTC. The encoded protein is CASSDALHNEQFF.

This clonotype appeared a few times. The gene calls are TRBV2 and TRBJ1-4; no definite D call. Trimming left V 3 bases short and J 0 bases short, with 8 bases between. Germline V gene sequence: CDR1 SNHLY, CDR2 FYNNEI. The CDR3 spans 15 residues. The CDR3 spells CASSERSATNEKLFF. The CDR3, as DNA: TGTGCCAGCAGTGAGAGAAGTGCAACTAATGAAAAACTGTTTTTT. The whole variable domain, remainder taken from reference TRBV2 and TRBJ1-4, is EPEVTQTPSHQVTQMGQEVILRCVPISNHLYFYWYRQILGQKVEFLVSFYNNEISEKSEIFDDQFSVERPDGSNFTLKIRSTKLEDSAMYFCASSERSATNEKLFFGSGTQLSVL.

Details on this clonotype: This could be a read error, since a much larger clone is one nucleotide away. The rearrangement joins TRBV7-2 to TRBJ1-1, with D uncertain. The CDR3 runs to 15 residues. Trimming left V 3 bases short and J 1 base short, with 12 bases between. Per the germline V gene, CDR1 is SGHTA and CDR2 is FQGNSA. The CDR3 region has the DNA TGTGCCAGCAGCTTTGACCCGGGCAAGAACACTGAAGCTTTCTTT. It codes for CASSFDPGKNTEAFF. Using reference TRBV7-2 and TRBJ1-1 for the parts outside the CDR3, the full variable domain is GAGVSQSPSNKVTEKGKDVELRCDPISGHTALYWYRQSLGQGLEFLIYFQGNSAPDKSGLPSDRFSAERTGGSVSTLTIQRTQQEDSAVYLCASSFDPGKNTEAFFGQGTRLTVV.

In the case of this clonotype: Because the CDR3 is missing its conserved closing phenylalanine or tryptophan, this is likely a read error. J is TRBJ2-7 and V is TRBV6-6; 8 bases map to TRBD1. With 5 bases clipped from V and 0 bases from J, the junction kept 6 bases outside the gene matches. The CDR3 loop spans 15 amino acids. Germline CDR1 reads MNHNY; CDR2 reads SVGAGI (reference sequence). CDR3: CASSTTGASSYEQYS. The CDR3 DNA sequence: TGTGCCAGCAGTACGACAGGGGCGAGCTCCTACGAGCAGTACTCC.

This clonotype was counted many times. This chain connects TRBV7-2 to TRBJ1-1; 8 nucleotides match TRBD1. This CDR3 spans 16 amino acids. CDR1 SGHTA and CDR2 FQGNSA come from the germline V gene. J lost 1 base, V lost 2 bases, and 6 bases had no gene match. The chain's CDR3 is CASSLRRQGPNTEAFF. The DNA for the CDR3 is TGTGCCAGCAGCTTACGACGACAGGGGCCGAACACTGAAGCTTTCTTT.